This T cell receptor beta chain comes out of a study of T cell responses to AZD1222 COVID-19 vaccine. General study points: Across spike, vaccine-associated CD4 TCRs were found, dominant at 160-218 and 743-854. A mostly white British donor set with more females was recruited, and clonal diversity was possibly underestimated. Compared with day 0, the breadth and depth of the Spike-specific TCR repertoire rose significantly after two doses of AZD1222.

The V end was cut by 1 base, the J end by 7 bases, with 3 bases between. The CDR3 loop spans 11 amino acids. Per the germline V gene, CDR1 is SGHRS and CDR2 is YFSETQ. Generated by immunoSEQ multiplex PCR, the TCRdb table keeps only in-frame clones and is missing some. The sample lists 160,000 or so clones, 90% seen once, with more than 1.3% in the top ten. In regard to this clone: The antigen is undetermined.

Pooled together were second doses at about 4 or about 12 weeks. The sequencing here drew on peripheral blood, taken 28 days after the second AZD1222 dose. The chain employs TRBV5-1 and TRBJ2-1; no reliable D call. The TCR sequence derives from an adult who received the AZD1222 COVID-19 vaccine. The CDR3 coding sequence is TGCGCCAGCAGCTTGTCGAATGAGCAGTTCTTC. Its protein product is CASSLSNEQFF.